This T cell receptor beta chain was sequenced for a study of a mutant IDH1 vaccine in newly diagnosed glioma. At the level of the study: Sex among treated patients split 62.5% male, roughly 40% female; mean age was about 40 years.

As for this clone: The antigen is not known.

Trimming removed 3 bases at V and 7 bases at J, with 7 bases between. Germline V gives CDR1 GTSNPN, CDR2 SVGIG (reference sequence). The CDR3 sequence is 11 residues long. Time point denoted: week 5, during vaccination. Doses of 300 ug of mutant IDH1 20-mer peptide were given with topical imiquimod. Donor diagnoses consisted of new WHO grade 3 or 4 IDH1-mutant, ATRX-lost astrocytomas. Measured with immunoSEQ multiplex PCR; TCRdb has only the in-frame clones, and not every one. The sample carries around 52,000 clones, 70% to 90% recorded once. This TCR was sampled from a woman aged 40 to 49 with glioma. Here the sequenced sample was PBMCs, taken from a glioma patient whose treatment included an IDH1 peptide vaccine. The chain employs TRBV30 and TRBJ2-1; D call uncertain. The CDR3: CAWSPWNEQFF. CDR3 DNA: TGTGCCTGGAGCCCCTGGAATGAGCAGTTCTTC.